Sequencing of this T cell receptor (beta chain) was carried out in a study of PD-1 blockade in classical Hodgkin lymphoma. General study findings and limits: Healthy donors were reported to have higher baseline TCR diversity than newly diagnosed patients. Underlying causes for the observed repertoire differences were not defined, possibly disease activity or prior therapy.

Trimming pared 4 bases from V and 2 bases from J, leaving 13 bases between. Germline V gene sequence: CDR1 SNHLY, CDR2 FYNNEI. CDR3 length: 15 residues. Produced via immunoSEQ multiplex PCR; TCRdb's table is partial and in-frame only. The sample lists roughly 29,000 clones; about 89% were seen once. Stated time point: newly diagnosed, previously untreated cHL patient sample. Peripheral samples used as comparators were newly diagnosed, untreated classical Hodgkin lymphoma PBMCs. Comment on this clone: Its antigen is not known.

The chain uses TRBV2 and TRBJ2-3; the D gene is possibly TRBD1 (5 bases). Sequencing was carried out using peripheral blood mononuclear cells (PBMCs). The receptor's source is a human donor with classical Hodgkin lymphoma. Here the CDR3 reads CASSVRQTTTDTQYF. The CDR3 nucleotides read TGTGCCAGCAGTGTAAGACAGACGACCACAGATACGCAGTATTTT.